This TCR beta chain was obtained from a study of neurological immune-mediated disorders (dated by TCRdb to the late 2010s). At the level of the whole study: Peripheral blood TCR-beta repertoires from HTLV-I-associated myelopathy (HAM/TSP) patients, multiple sclerosis patients and healthy controls were compared by UMI-based sequencing. The cohort comprised 60 to 75 subjects: about 14 HAM/TSP patients, around 34 multiple sclerosis patients and around 20 healthy controls. Alongside PBMC samples, the set of about 100 TCR-beta libraries contained longitudinal samples, technical triplicates, and paired CD4+ and CD8+ T-cell subsets that had been sorted. The full study reports these points: No identical CDR3 amino acid sequences were found to be shared among expanded clones across subjects, suggesting that TCR-beta repertoires were private in all groups. TCR clonal expansion was highest in HAM/TSP patients and lowest in MS patients, with MS patients falling below even healthy controls.

cDNA was synthesized by template-switch 5'RACE using a primer with a 10-nucleotide random unique molecular identifier that tagged each TCR transcript. Every sequencing run covered 15-18 subjects and yielded more than 200 million TCR-beta sequences. Total RNA was extracted with the RNeasy kit. The KAPA Real-time Library Amplification kit was used to amplify TCR-beta VDJ regions with primers targeting the TCR constant region and the 5'RACE anchor. Sample indexes and Illumina adaptors were added in a first PCR, and a second PCR then increased library yield. After purification with Ampure beads, the TCR product of roughly 650 bp was size-selected on a 2% E-gel SizeSelection system. Library quality was checked on a Bioanalyzer, concentration was measured with Qubit, and libraries were quantified with the Kapa Library Quantification kit before pooling. Paired-end 2 x 150 bp sequencing of the libraries was performed on an Illumina HiSeq 2500. To increase sequence diversity, roughly 24-32% phiX was spiked into each library pool. Regarding the original processing steps: The UMI-based MiGEC pipeline processed quality-filtered reads and removed over 80% of raw TCR sequences during error correction. IMGT germline references were used for aligning VDJ genes, and each clonotype was defined as a unique CDR3 amino acid sequence together with its V-J genes. Clonal expansion, Shannon diversity and CDR3 relatedness (CalcPairwiseDistances, ClusterSamples) were evaluated with VDJtools, and phylogenetic trees were built with CLCbio workbench. A clone was classed as expanded if it had 8 or more unique UMIs, a cutoff based on coefficient-of-variation modelling across technical triplicates. TCRdb's own reprocessing of the public reads used fastp at Q25 and MiXCR and kept productive beta chains. When rows share a CDR3 protein, they turn into one entry using the most common DNA and genes. Here the V and J calls rest on TCRdb's processing, not on the authors' analysis. The sample profile shows 15,000 or so distinct CDR3 sequences; roughly 13% of them were found once. Jointly, the top ten make up about two fifths of the sample.

For the sorted-subset TCR libraries, the starting material was some 940,000 sorted CD4+ or CD8+ T cells. Peripheral blood underwent Ficoll-Hypaque density gradient centrifugation to isolate PBMCs, which were then cryopreserved in liquid nitrogen. Paired sorted CD4+ and CD8+ subsets came from healthy controls, HAM/TSP patients and MS patients. To note about this clonotype: Its antigen is unknown. No base quality information exists; no much larger clone differs at one position.

The sequenced material came from CD8+ T cells from blood. The TCR originated in a female donor with HTLV-1-associated myelopathy (HAM/TSP).

The CDR3 protein: CASLQGLPHTGELFF. The DNA sequence is as follows: TGCGCCAGCCTTCAGGGACTTCCTCACACCGGGGAGCTGTTTTTT. The V gene is TRBV5-1 and the J gene is TRBJ2-2; perhaps TRBD2 is the D gene, with 6 bases matching. Trimming takes 7 bases from V and 3 bases from J, and the germline ends sit 16 bases apart. The CDR3 contains 15 residues, cysteine and phenylalanine counted. Only CDR3 DNA remains: 45 bases, in frame from the first base. According to the germline V gene, CDR1 reads SGHRS and CDR2 reads YFSETQ.